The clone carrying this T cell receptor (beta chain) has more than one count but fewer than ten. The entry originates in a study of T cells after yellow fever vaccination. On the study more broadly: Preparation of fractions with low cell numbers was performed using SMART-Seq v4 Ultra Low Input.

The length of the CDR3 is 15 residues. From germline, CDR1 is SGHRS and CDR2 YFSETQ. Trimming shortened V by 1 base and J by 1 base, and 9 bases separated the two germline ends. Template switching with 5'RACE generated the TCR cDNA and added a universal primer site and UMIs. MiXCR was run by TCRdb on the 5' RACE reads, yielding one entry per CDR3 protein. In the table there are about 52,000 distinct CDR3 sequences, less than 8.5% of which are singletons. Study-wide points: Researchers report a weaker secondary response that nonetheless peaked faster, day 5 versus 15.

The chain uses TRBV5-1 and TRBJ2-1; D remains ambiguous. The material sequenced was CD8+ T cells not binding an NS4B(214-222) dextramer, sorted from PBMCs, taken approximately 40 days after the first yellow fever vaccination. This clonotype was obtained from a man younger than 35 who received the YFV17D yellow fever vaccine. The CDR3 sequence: CASSLIRWSYNEQFF. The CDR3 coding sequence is TGCGCCAGCAGCTTGATCCGGTGGTCCTACAATGAGCAGTTCTTC.